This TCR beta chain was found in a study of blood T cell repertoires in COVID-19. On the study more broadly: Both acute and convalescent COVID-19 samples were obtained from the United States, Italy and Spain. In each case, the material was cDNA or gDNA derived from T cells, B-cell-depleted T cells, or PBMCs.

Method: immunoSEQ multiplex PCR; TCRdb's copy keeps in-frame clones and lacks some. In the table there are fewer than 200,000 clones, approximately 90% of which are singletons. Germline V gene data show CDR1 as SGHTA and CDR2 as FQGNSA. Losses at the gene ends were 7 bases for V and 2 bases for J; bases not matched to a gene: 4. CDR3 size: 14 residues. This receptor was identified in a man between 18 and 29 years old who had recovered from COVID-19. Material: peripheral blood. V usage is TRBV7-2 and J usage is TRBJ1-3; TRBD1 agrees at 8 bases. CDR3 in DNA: TGTGCCAGCAACCCGACAGGGGCTGGAAACACCATATATTTT. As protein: CASNPTGAGNTIYF.